The entry below describes one T cell receptor (beta chain). Its target is not known. This entry comes from a study of regulatory T cells in long-lasting Graves disease. Turning to the study itself: Persistent Graves' disease meant over 5 years of antithyroid drugs with positive TSH receptor antibodies. Broader study findings: Persistent Graves' patients had lower TCR diversity than newly diagnosed ones.

Construction of TCR beta libraries relied on iRepertoire HTBI primers and on Arm-PCR targeting CDR3 regions. One entry per CDR3 protein, called by TCRdb with MiXCR from the multiplex PCR reads. The sample holds about half a million distinct CDR3 sequences, about 20% seen once. The germline V gene encodes CDR1 LGHNA and CDR2 YSLEER. The CDR3 runs to 16 residues. V was cut by 2 bases and J by 2 bases, with 15 bases left in between. Noted time point: persistent/refractory GD, antithyroid drugs over 5 years with positive TRAb. Construction of the TCR library relied on RNA isolated from PBMCs. The clonotype originates from a female donor with Graves disease. V gene TRBV4-3 combines with J gene TRBJ2-5, with a possible D match to TRBD1 (6 bases). This specimen was peripheral blood mononuclear cells (PBMCs), taken when the disease was refractory, from a patient treated with antithyroid drugs. The CDR3 spells CASSQTFRGQQETQYF. For the CDR3, the DNA is TGCGCCAGCAGCCAAACTTTCAGGGGTCAGCAAGAGACCCAGTACTTC.